This TCR beta chain was sequenced during a study of PD-1 blockade in classical Hodgkin lymphoma (dated by TCRdb to about 2020). Describing the broader study: Nivolumab dosing was 3 mg/kg intravenously every 2 weeks, continuing until either disease progression or unacceptable toxicity. The study used CyTOF and TCR beta sequencing to define a peripheral blood immune signature of response to PD-1 blockade in classical Hodgkin lymphoma. Summary of the overall study and its limitations: Trial patients achieving complete response had baseline diversity similar to newly diagnosed patients, whereas partial responders and progressors had significantly lower diversity. The study covered only a single clinical trial cohort, and the causes of the repertoire differences, possibly disease activity or prior therapy, were still not defined. CD4+ but not CD8+ TCR diversity rose significantly by C4D1 (p=0.0027 vs p=0.16), most apparent in complete responders (p=0.02). Baseline TCR diversity was reported to be lower in newly diagnosed patients than in healthy donors and to be lower still in relapsed/refractory patients. Lower diversity was seen in patients whose nivolumab began less than 1 year after ASCT, and these patients were left out of later analyses so that immune reconstitution would not confound the results.

The time point label, read with the paper, signifies: cycle 4 day 1 (C4D1), after 5 to 7 weeks of nivolumab. Relapse after autologous stem cell transplantation had occurred in all trial patients, and cohorts A, B and C were distinguished by prior brentuximab vedotin exposure. The trial cohort was composed of around 60 patients with relapsed/refractory classical Hodgkin lymphoma, for whom complete response, partial response or progressive disease was recorded as best overall response. In the multi-cohort phase II CheckMate 205 trial, trial patients received single-agent nivolumab. An independent review committee assessed best overall response by applying the 2007 International Working Group response criteria. PBMCs from the trial were collected at three points: immediately before nivolumab initiation (C1D1), and during therapy at cycle 2 day 1 and cycle 4 day 1. Peripheral blood was collected in 8 mL Vacutainer Cell Preparation Tubes, from which PBMCs were isolated by centrifugation and then cryopreserved.

Genomic DNA was isolated using the Qiagen DNeasy kit from unsorted PBMCs as well as from negatively selected CD4+ and CD8+ fractions. Using primers that anneal to V and J segments, immunoSEQ multiplex PCR amplified the TCR beta CDR3 regions. A synthetic immune receptor repertoire was used to minimize amplification bias, and remaining bias was computationally removed after sequencing. The paper's processing steps were these. Repertoire diversity was quantified as the Shannon entropy index using custom Python scripts. Unsorted, CD4+ and CD8+ repertoires were analyzed separately, except in combined analyses where CD4+ and CD8+ sequences were merged in silico. A clone counted as expanded when the clone's frequency after treatment rose at least 2-fold relative to C1D1, and clones undetected at baseline were given a pseudocount of 0.5. Singleton clones were defined as clones with 0 or 1 copy at C1D1, and non-singleton clones were defined as clones with 2 or more copies. Clones expanded in unsorted samples were assigned a CD4+, CD8+ or unknown annotation through matching of protein sequences in sorted samples from the same patient. Wilcoxon tests on paired samples were used to test diversity changes from C1D1 to C4D1. Held by TCRdb, this immuneACCESS table contains in-frame sequences only and omits some clones. Under half of the omission traces to an unresolved V gene where checked; the cause of the rest is unknown. D and trimming were read from the DNA, whereas the V and J calls and clone size are those reported in that table. The sample yields over 60,000 clones; around nine tenths were counted once. The ten largest clones take up 8% of the sample.

V has 2 bases trimmed and J has 5 bases trimmed; junction bases matching no gene number 9. The germline V gene provides CDR1 MGHRA and CDR2 YSYEKL. The CDR3 starts with the cysteine, ends with the phenylalanine, and has 16 residues. The only DNA kept is the CDR3, 48 bases in frame from the first base. As for this clone: Its antigen is unknown. Base qualities are missing; no much larger clone stands one base away.

The specimen was peripheral blood mononuclear cells (PBMCs), collected before the fourth cycle of nivolumab. The V and J segments used are TRBV4-1 and TRBJ2-1, with 7 bases in between that match TRBD2. This TCR was recovered from a human donor with classical Hodgkin lymphoma. The CDR3 reads CASSQRGLGRDNEQFF. The sequenced DNA: TGCGCCAGCAGCCAACGAGGACTAGGACGGGACAATGAGCAGTTCTTC.